This TCR beta chain was captured in a study of blood T cell repertoires in COVID-19. Study-wide background: Samples taken during acute and convalescent COVID-19 were collected in the United States, Italy and Spain. Sample material is recorded as cDNA or gDNA derived from T cells, B-cell-depleted T cells, or PBMCs.

Per the original data handling: From reference gene primer amplification, estimates of nucleated cell counts were derived. Clones were sequenced by immunoSEQ multiplex PCR, and TCRdb holds only the in-frame ones, with some missing. D and trimming were read from the DNA, whereas the V and J calls and clone size are those reported in that table. The sample includes 230,000 or so clones, 65% to 90% seen only once; the top ten take about 2.3%. Source material: peripheral blood. This clonotype was sampled from a man between 40 and 49 years old who had recovered from COVID-19.

The CDR3 DNA follows: TGTGCCAGTAGTATAGCTGGGGGGAATGAAAAACTGTTTTTT. Translation gives CASSIAGGNEKLFF. This chain uses TRBV19 with TRBJ1-4; a possible D gene is TRBD1 (5 bases). Germline V gene sequence: CDR1 LNHDA, CDR2 SQIVND (reference sequence). The length of the CDR3 is 14 residues. Trimming shortened V by 1 base and J by 5 bases, and 8 bases separated the two germline ends.